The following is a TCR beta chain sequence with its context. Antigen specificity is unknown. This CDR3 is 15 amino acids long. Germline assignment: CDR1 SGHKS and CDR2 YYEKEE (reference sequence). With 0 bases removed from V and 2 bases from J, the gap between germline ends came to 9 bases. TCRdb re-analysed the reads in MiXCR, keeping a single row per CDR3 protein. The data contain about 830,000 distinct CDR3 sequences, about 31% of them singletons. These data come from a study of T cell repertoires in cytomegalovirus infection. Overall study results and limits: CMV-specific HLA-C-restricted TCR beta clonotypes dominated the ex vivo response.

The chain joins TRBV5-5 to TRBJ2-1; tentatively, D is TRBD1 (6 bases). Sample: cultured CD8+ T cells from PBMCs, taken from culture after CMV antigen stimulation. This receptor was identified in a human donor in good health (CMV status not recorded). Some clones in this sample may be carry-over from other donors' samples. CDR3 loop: CASSLGTAAYNEQFF. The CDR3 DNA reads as TGTGCCAGCAGCTTGGGGACAGCCGCCTACAATGAGCAGTTCTTC.